This entry is about one T cell receptor beta chain. Profiled with immunoSEQ multiplex PCR; TCRdb holds only in-frame clones, not every one. Among about 19,000 clones, 75% to 90% were seen once, and the ten largest hold more than 3%. These data come from a study of chemoradiotherapy in HPV16-positive cancers. Looked up from germline, CDR1 is MRHNA and CDR2 is SNTAGT. This CDR3 is 16 amino acids long. The germline V and J ends were trimmed by 4 bases and 0 bases, with 14 bases remaining between them. This TCR derives from a human donor with HPV-associated anogenital cancer. The specimen comprised blood, sampled from a patient who underwent chemoradiotherapy. V usage is TRBV6-4 and J usage is TRBJ2-3; D gene uncertain. In DNA form, the CDR3 reads TGTGCCAGCAGTGTGCTAGGGCAGTCTAGCACAGATACGCAGTATTTT. It translates to CASSVLGQSSTDTQYF.